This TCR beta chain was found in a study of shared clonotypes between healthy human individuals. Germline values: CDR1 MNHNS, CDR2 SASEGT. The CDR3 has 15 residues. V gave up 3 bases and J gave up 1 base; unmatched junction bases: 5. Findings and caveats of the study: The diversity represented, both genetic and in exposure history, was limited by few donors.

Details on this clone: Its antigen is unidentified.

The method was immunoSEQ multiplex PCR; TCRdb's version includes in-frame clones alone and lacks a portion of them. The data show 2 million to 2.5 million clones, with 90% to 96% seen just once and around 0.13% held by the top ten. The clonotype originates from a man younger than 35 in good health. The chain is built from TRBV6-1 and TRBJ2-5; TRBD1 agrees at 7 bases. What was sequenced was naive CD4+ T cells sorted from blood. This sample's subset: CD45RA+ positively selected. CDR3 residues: CASSDQTGPQETQYF. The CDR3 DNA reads TGTGCCAGCAGTGACCAGACAGGGCCCCAAGAGACCCAGTACTTC.